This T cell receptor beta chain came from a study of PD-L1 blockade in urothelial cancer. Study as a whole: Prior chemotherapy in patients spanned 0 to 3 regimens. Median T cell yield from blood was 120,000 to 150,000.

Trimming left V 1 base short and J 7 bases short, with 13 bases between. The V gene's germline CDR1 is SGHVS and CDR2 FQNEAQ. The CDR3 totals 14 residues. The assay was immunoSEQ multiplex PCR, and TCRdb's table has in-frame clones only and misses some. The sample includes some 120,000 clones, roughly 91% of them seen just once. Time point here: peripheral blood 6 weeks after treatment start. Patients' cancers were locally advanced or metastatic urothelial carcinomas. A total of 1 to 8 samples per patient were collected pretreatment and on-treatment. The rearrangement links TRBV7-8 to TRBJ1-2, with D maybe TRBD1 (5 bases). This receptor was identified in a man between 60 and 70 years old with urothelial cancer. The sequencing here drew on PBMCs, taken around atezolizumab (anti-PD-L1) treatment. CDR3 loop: CASSLGNGGTGYTF. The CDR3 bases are TGTGCCAGCAGCTTAGGGAACGGGGGGACTGGCTACACCTTC.